A selection of T cell receptor beta chains follows, all from one sample in a study of shared clonotypes between healthy human individuals. Measured with immunoSEQ multiplex PCR; TCRdb has only the in-frame clones, and not every one. The table shows more than 450,000 clones, with more than 65% occurring only once. The sample comprised PBMCs. The receptors shown here come from a woman aged 40 to 55 in good health. Some clones in this sample may be carry-over from other donors' samples. The CDR3 runs from the conserved cysteine through the conserved F or W. The order of the fields is V gene, J gene, D gene, CDR3 protein. The D gene is left open where the match is weak.

>TRBV4-1|TRBJ2-7|TRBD1
CASSLVGTGLYEQYF
>TRBV5-6|TRBJ2-7|TRBD1
CASSFRDRAYEQYF
>TRBV18|TRBJ2-1|TRBD2
CASSSGLAGARDEQFF
>TRBV5-1|TRBJ2-5|.
CASNPSGTQETQYF
>TRBV27|TRBJ2-2|.
CASSLSRNTGELFF
>TRBV5-1|TRBJ1-5|TRBD1
CASSLTGGNQPQHF
>TRBV29-1|TRBJ1-1|TRBD1
CSAQPGTGVGEAFF
>TRBV5-6|TRBJ2-5|TRBD2
CASSSPRAGSGSAETQYF
>TRBV5-1|TRBJ2-7|.
CASSSRTVSYEQYF
>TRBV5-5|TRBJ2-5|TRBD1
CASRSRTGGAETQYF
>TRBV28|TRBJ2-7|TRBD1
CASSPRGMGRGTYEQYF
>TRBV28|TRBJ2-3|TRBD2
CASRSVRWNSGIGPDTQYF
>TRBV27|TRBJ1-4|TRBD1
CASSDRVTNEKLFF
>TRBV7-3|TRBJ1-1|.
CASSLVVDTEAFF
>TRBV15|TRBJ2-6|TRBD2
CATSRGLAGGLSGANVLTF
>TRBV28|TRBJ2-5|.
CASTVGGRETQYF
>TRBV7-9|TRBJ2-2|TRBD2
CASSLALSGSDTGELFF
>TRBV29-1|TRBJ1-1|.
CSVATGGNTEAFF
>TRBV28|TRBJ2-1|TRBD2
CASSGVAGGRYNEQFF
>TRBV9|TRBJ2-5|.
CASSPPGVRTQYF
>TRBV30|TRBJ1-5|.
CAWSLLNSNQPQHF
>TRBV6-1|TRBJ1-3|.
CASTAGPGNTIYF
>TRBV5-8|TRBJ1-1|.
CASSLGILNTEAFF
>TRBV19|TRBJ1-5|.
CASRGLEAGTWQPQHF
>TRBV6-1|TRBJ2-3|.
CATHPRQASTDTQYF
>TRBV7-9|TRBJ1-5|.
CASSSSGGNQPQHF
>TRBV30|TRBJ1-6|TRBD1
CAWSADRGLTGSPLHF
>TRBV5-5|TRBJ2-1|.
CASSLVGYEQFF
>TRBV18|TRBJ2-1|TRBD2
CASSPGAGGPNEQFF
>TRBV21-1|TRBJ2-5|.
CASSKYQETQYF
>TRBV28|TRBJ1-1|.
CASSSEPGRKNTEAFF
>TRBV27|TRBJ2-1|TRBD2
CASTSGSAYNEQFF